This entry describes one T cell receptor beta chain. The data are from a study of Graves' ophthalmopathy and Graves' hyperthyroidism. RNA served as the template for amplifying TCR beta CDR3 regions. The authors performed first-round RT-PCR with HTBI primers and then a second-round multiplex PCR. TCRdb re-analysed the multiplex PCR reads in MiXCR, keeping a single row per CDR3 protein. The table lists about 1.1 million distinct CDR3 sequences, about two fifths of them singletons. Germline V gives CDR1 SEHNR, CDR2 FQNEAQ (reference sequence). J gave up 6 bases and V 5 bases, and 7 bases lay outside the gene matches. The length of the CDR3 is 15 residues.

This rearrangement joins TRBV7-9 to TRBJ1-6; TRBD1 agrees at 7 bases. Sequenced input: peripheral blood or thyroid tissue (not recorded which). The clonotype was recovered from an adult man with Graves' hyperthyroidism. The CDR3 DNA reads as TGTGCCAGCAGCAAGGCCGGGACAGTTAATTCACCCCTCCACTTT. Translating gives CASSKAGTVNSPLHF.